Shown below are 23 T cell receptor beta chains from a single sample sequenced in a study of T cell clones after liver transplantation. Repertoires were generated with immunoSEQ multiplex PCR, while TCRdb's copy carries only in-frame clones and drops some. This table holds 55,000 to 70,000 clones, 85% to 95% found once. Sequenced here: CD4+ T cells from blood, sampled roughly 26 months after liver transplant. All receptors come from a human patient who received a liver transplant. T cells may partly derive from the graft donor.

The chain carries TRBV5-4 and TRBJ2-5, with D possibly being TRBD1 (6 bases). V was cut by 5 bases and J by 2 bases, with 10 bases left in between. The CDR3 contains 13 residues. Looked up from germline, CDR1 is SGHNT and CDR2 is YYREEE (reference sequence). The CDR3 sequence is CASRKTGQETQYF. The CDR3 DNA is TGTGCCAGCAGAAAGACAGGTCAAGAGACCCAGTACTTC.

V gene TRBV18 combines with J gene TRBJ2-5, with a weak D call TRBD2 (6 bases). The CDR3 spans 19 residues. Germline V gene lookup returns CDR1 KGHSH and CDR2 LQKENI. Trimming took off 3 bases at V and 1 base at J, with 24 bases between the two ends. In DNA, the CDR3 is TGTGCCAGCTCACCTATCGGGGAGAGCGGACTACTGCCCCAAGAGACCCAGTACTTC. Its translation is CASSPIGESGLLPQETQYF. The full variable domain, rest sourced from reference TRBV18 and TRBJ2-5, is NAGVMQNPRHLVRRRGQEARLRCSPMKGHSHVYWYRQLPEEGLKFMVYLQKENIIDESGMPKERFSAEFPKEGPSILRIQQVVRGDSAAYFCASSPIGESGLLPQETQYFGPGTRLLVL.

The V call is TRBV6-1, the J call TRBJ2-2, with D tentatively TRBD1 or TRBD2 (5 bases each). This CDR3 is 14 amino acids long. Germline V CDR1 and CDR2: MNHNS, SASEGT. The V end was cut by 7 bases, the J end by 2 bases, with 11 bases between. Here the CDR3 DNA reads TGTGCCAGCAACCGGGACCGTAACACCGGGGAGCTGTTTTTT. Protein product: CASNRDRNTGELFF.

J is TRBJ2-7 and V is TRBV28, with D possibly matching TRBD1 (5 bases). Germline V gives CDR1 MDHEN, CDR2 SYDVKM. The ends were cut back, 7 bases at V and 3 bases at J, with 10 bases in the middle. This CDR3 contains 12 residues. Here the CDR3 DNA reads TGTGCCAGCAAGAGCAGGGTCTACGAGCAGTACTTC. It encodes CASKSRVYEQYF.

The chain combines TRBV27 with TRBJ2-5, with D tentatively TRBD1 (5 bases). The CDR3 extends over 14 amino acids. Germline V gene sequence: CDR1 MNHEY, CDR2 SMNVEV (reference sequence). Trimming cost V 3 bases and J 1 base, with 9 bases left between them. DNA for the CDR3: TGTGCCAGCAGTTTGAAGGGGATCCAAGAGACCCAGTACTTC. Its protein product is CASSLKGIQETQYF.

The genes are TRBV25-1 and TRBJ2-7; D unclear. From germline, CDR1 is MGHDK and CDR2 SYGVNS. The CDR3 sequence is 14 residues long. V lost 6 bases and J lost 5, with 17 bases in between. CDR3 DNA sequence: TGTGCCAGCAGAGGGCAGCTTCAGTACCACGAGCAGTACTTC. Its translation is CASRGQLQYHEQYF.

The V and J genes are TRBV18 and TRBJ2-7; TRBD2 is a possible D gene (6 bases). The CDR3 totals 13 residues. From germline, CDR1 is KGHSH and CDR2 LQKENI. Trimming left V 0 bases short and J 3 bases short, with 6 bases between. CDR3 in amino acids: CASSPPGGYEQYF. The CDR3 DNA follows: TGTGCCAGCTCACCACCGGGGGGCTACGAGCAGTACTTC. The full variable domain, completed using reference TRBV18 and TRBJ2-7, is NAGVMQNPRHLVRRRGQEARLRCSPMKGHSHVYWYRQLPEEGLKFMVYLQKENIIDESGMPKERFSAEFPKEGPSILRIQQVVRGDSAAYFCASSPPGGYEQYFGPGTRLTVT.

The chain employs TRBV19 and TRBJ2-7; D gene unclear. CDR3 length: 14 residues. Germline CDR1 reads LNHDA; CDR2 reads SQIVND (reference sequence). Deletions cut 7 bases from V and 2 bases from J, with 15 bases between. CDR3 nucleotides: TGTGCCAGTAAAGAGACCTCACTTCCCTACGAGCAGTACTTC. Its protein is CASKETSLPYEQYF.

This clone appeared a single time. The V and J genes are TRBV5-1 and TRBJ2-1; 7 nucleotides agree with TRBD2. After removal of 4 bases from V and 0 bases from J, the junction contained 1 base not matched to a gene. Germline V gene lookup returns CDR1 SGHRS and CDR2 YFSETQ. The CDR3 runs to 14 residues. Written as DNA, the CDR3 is TGCGCCAGCAGCCCGGGGGGCTCCTACAATGAGCAGTTCTTC. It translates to CASSPGGSYNEQFF.

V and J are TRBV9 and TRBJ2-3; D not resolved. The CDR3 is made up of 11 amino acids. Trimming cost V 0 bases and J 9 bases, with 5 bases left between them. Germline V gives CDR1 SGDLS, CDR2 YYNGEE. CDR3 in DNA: TGTGCCAGCAGCGTAGCCGTGACGCAGTATTTT. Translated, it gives CASSVAVTQYF.

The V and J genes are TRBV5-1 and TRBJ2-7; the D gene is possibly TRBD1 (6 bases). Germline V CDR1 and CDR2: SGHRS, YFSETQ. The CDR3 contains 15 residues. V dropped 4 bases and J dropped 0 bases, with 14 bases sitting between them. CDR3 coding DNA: TGCGCCAGCAGCGGTAACAGGGTTGGCTCCTACGAGCAGTACTTC. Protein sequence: CASSGNRVGSYEQYF.

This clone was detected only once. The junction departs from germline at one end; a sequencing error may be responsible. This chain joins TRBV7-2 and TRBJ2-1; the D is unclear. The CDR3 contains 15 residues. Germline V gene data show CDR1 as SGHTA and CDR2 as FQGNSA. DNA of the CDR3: TGTGCCAGCAGCTTAGGTGCCAGCTCCAACAATGAGCAGTTCTTC. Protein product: CASSLGASSNNEQFF.

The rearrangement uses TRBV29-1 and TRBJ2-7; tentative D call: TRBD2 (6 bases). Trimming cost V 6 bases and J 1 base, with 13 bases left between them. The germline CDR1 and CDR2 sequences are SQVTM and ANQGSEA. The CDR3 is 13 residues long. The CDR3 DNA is TGCAGCGTCGGGACTCCAGGGTCCTACGAGCAGTACTTC. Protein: CSVGTPGSYEQYF.

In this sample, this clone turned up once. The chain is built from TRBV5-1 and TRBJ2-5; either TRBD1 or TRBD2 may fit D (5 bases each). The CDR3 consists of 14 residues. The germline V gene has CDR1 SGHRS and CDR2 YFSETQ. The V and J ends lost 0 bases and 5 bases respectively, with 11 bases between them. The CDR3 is CASSLGSGRETQYF. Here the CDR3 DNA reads TGCGCCAGCAGCTTGGGGTCGGGGCGGGAGACCCAGTACTTC.

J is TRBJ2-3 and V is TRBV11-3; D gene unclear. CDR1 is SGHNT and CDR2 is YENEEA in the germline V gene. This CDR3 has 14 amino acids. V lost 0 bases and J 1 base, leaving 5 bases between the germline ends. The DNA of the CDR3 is TGTGCCAGCAGCTTAGATCCCCGCACAGATACGCAGTATTTT. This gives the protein CASSLDPRTDTQYF.

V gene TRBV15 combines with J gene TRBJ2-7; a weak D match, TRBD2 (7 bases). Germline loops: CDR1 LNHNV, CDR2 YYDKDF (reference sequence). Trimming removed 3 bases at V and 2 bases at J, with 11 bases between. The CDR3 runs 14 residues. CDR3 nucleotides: TGTGCCACCAGCAGGGGGGGGCAAGCCTACGAGCAGTACTTC. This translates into CATSRGGQAYEQYF.

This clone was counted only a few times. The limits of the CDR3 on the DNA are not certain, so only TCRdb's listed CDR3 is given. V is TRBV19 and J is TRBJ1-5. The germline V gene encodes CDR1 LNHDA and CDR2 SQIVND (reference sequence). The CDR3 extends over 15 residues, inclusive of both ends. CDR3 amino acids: CASTRSSGRAGPQHF.

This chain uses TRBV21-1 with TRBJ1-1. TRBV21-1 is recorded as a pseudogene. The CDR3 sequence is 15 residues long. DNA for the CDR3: TGTGCCAGCAGCAAAGATGCGGGGTTAAACACTGAAGCTTTCTTT. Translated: CASSKDAGLNTEAFF.

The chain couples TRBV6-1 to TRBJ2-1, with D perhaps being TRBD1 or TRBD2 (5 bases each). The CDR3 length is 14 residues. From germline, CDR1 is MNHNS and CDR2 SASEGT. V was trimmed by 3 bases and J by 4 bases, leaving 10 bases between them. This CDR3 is CASSEGTVYNEQFF. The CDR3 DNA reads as TGTGCCAGCAGTGAGGGGACGGTTTACAATGAGCAGTTCTTC.

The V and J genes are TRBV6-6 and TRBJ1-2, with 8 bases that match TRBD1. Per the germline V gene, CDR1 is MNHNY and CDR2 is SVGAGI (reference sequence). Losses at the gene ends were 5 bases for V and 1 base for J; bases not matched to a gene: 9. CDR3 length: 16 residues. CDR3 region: CASSGQGGGHNYGYTF. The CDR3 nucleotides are TGTGCCAGCAGTGGACAGGGCGGAGGTCATAACTATGGCTACACCTTC.

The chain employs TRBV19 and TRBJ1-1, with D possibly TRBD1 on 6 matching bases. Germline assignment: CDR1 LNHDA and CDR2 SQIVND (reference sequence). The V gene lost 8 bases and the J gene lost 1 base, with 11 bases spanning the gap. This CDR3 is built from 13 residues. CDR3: CASATGPNTEAFF. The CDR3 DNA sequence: TGTGCCAGTGCAACAGGGCCGAACACTGAAGCTTTCTTT.

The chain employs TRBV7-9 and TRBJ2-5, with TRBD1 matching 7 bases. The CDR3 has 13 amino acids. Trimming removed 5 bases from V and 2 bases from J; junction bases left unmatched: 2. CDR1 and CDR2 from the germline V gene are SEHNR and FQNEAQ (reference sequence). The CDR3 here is CASSRGQQETQYF. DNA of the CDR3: TGTGCCAGCAGCCGGGGACAGCAAGAGACCCAGTACTTC. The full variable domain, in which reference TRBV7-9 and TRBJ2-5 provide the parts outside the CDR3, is DTGVSQNPRHKITKRGQNVTFRCDPISEHNRLYWYRQTLGQGPEFLTYFQNEAQLEKSRLLSDRFSAERPKGSFSTLEIQRTEQGDSAMYLCASSRGQQETQYFGPGTRLLVL.

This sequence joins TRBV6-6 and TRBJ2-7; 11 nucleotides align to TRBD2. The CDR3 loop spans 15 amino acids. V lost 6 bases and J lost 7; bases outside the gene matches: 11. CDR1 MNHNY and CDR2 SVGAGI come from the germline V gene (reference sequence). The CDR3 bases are TGTGCCAGCAGCACCACTAGCGGGAGCGCGAAAGAGCAGTACTTC. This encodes CASSTTSGSAKEQYF.